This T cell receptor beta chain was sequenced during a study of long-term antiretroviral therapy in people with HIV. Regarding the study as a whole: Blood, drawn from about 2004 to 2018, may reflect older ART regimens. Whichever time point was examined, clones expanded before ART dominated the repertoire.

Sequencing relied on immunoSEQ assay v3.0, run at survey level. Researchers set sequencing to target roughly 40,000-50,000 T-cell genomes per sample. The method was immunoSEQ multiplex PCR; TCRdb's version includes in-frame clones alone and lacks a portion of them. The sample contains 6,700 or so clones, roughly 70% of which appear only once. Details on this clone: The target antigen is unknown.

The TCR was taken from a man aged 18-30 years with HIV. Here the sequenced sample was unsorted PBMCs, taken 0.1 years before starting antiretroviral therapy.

CDR3 in DNA: TGTGCCAGCAGTGAAGCGCTGGGGCAGGGCTACACCTTC. Encoded protein: CASSEALGQGYTF. This chain joins TRBV2 and TRBJ1-2, with D perhaps matching TRBD1 (5 bases). The CDR3 is 13 residues long. Germline-derived CDR1 and CDR2 are SNHLY and FYNNEI. The V gene lost 0 bases and the J gene lost 8 bases, with 10 bases spanning the gap.